Listed here is a single TCR beta chain. Its antigen is not identified. Germline V gives CDR1 SEHNR, CDR2 FQNEAQ (reference sequence). Trimming cost V 5 bases and J 5 bases, with 13 bases left between them. The CDR3 spans 13 residues. The method was immunoSEQ multiplex PCR; TCRdb's version includes in-frame clones alone and lacks a portion of them. Of about 62,000 clones in the sample, 65% to 80% were seen once. The data originate from a study of siplizumab effects on memory and regulatory T cells. Study observations and caveats: Researchers could map only a minor fraction of alloreactive clones to unstimulated subsets.

The chain is built from TRBV7-9 and TRBJ2-7, with TRBD1 as a possible D gene (6 bases). The sequencing input was memory CD4+ T cells sorted from blood. This TCR was recovered from a human donor in good health. The CDR3 DNA is TGTGCCAGCAGCCGTAAACGGACAGACGAGCAGTACTTC. Translating gives CASSRKRTDEQYF.